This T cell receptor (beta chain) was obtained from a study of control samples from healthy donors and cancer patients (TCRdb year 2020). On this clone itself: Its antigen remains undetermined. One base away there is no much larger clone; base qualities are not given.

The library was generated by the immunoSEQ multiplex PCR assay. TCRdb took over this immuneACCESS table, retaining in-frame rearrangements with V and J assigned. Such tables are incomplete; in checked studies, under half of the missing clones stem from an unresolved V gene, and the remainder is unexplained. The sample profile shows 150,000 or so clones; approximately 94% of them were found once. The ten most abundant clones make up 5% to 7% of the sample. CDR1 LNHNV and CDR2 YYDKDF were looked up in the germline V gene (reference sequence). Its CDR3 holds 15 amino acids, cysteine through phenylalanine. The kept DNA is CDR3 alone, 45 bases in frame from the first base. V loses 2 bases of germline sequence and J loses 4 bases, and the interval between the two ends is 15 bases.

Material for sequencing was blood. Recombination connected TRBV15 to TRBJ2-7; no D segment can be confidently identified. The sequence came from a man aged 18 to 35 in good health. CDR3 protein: CATSRSSPGPYEQYF. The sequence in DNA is TGTGCCACCAGCAGAAGTTCCCCCGGCCCGTACGAGCAGTACTTC.